Shown below are 3 T cell receptor beta chains from a single sample sequenced in a study of blood T cell repertoires in COVID-19. Libraries were prepared by immunoSEQ multiplex PCR; TCRdb keeps only in-frame clonotypes and omits some of them. This sample has roughly 8,000 clones, with around 88% found just once. The source material was peripheral blood. The receptors here all came from a woman aged 55 to 70 with active COVID-19.

The chain couples TRBV5-6 to TRBJ2-7, with TRBD1 matching over 7 bases. In germline, CDR1 is SGHDT, CDR2 YYEEEE. The CDR3 totals 13 residues. Trimming at V came to 5 bases and at J to 2 bases, leaving 4 bases not matched to a gene. The CDR3 spells CASRGRGTYEQYF. CDR3 nucleotide sequence: TGTGCCAGCAGGGGCAGGGGGACCTACGAGCAGTACTTC.

This clone was observed once. This sequence joins TRBV7-6 and TRBJ2-1; no firm D call. This CDR3 has 15 residues. V was trimmed by 2 bases and J by 6 bases, leaving 14 bases between them. Per the germline V gene, CDR1 is SGHVS and CDR2 is FNYEAQ. CDR3 in DNA: TGTGCCAGCAGCTTAAGTCAGGTAACAGTCAATGAGCAGTTCTTC. Translating gives CASSLSQVTVNEQFF.

This chain connects TRBV21-1 to TRBJ1-3; the table's D call of TRBD1 was not tested on the DNA. TRBV21-1 is a pseudogene segment. The CDR3 consists of 17 residues. The CDR3 here is CASSKFFGQGCGNTIYF. The CDR3 coding sequence is TGTGCCAGCAGCAAATTTTTCGGACAGGGCTGCGGAAACACCATATATTTT.